This TCR beta chain emerged from a study of blood T cell repertoires in COVID-19. The CDR3 is made up of 13 amino acids. Germline V gene data show CDR1 as SQVTM and CDR2 as ANQGSEA. V dropped 1 base and J dropped 9; count of bases not matched to a gene: 8. Original methodology: The authors estimated nucleated cell counts from reference gene primer amplification. TCRdb's copy holds only in-frame clones and misses some; the assay was immunoSEQ multiplex PCR. V, J and clone size were drawn from that table, and D and trimming were deduced from the DNA. Among fewer than 250,000 clones listed, roughly 86% were seen once.

This sequence joins TRBV29-1 and TRBJ1-2; 7 bases align to TRBD1. The material sequenced was peripheral blood. This receptor was identified in a woman aged 55-70 years with acute or convalescent COVID-19. In DNA, the CDR3 is TGCAGCGTTGAAGTCTGGCAGGGGGGAAGCTACACCTTC. Translating it yields CSVEVWQGGSYTF.